The clone carrying this T cell receptor beta chain was seen a single time. Its antigen remains unknown. Samples underwent the assay at deep level. Libraries were prepared by immunoSEQ multiplex PCR; TCRdb keeps only in-frame clonotypes and omits some of them. The profile shows 490,000 or so clones, 76% of them singletons. The source of the sample is a study of shared clonotypes between healthy human individuals. Findings of the study overall: Sequencing depth was expected to affect clonotype sharing among donors.

The CDR3 spans 14 residues. V dropped 1 base and J dropped 5 bases, with 13 bases sitting between them. Donors were healthy HIV-negative adults without recently reported acute infections or vaccinations. Nashville, Tennessee was home to all donors, each a Caucasian adult. The genes are TRBV5-3 and TRBJ2-7; D not resolved. TRBV5-3 is filed as an ORF, its function uncertain. Sequenced input: PBMCs. The clonotype was recovered from a woman between 35 and 50 years old in good health. Some clones in this sample may be carry-over from other donors' samples. CDR3 sequence: CARSLRQNPNEQYF. As DNA, the CDR3 is TGTGCCAGAAGCTTGCGGCAGAACCCCAACGAGCAGTACTTC.